This T cell receptor beta chain emerged from a study of shared clonotypes between healthy human individuals. As for the study in general: Sampling drew on donors who were a couple of women and a few men aged 18 to 49.

Per germline, CDR1 LNHDA and CDR2 SQIVND (reference sequence). The CDR3 spans 15 residues. V lost 3 bases, J lost 0 bases, and 11 bases lay in between. Only in-frame clones appear in the TCRdb table, and some are missing; sequencing was by immunoSEQ multiplex PCR. The sample records about 530,000 clones, almost 80% being singletons. Source material: PBMCs. This sequence was found in a woman aged 35 to 49 in good health. Some clones in this sample may be carry-over from other donors' samples. The rearrangement joins TRBV19 to TRBJ1-2; no definite D call. The chain's CDR3 is CASSIVVGSNYGYTF. In DNA, the CDR3 is TGTGCCAGTAGTATTGTGGTGGGTTCTAACTATGGCTACACCTTC.